This T cell receptor beta chain emerged from a study of T-cell reconstitution after alpha-beta-depleted transplantation in children. Unique molecular identifiers were incorporated when the TCRbeta library was constructed. Using its own MiXCR run on the PCR reads, TCRdb lists one record per CDR3 protein. The sample has a few hundred thousand distinct CDR3 sequences, 10% seen once; the top ten hold roughly 2.5%. V lost 4 bases and J 5 bases, leaving 5 bases between the germline ends. CDR3 length: 10 residues. Germline CDR1 and CDR2: SQVTM and ANQGSEA. This clonotype was detected a few times. This rearrangement joins TRBV29-1 to TRBJ1-1; the D is unclear. The sequenced sample was PBMCs from the stem cell graft donor, obtained from the stem cell graft. The TCR sequence derives from a human donor who donated a stem cell graft to a child with acute lymphoblastic leukemia. Here the CDR3 reads CSVGVTEAFF. The CDR3 DNA reads as TGCAGCGTTGGGGTAACTGAAGCTTTCTTT.